These 29 T cell receptor beta chains share one sample of origin, sequenced in a study of regulatory T cells in long-lasting Graves disease. Time point in this sample: persistent/refractory GD, antithyroid drugs over 5 years with positive TRAb. Preparation of the TCR library used RNA extracted from PBMCs. Construction of the TCR beta libraries employed iRepertoire HTBI primers in conjunction with Arm-PCR of CDR3 regions. TCRdb reanalysed the multiplex PCR reads using MiXCR and keeps one entry per CDR3 protein. The sample contains about 430,000 distinct CDR3 sequences, 21% of which appear only once. The sample here was peripheral blood mononuclear cells (PBMCs), taken when the disease was refractory, from a patient treated with antithyroid drugs. Every receptor here comes from a female donor with Graves disease.

The chain is built from TRBV28 and TRBJ2-1, with TRBD2 matching 11 bases. This CDR3 comprises 14 residues. From germline, CDR1 is MDHEN and CDR2 SYDVKM. J gave up 8 bases and V 5 bases, and 5 bases lay outside the gene matches. CDR3 coding DNA: TGTGCCAGCAGTGTACTAGCGGGAGTATATGAGCAGTTCTTC. Protein product: CASSVLAGVYEQFF.

This clonotype was found a few times. A much bigger clone sits one base away, suggesting this may be a read error. In DNA, the CDR3 is TGCAGTGCGTACCGGACTAGGGAGACCCAGTACTTC. Translation gives CSAYRTRETQYF. The chain employs TRBV20-1 and TRBJ2-5; TRBD2 matches 7 bases. The CDR3 has 12 residues. The ends lost 6 bases at V and 5 bases at J; junction bases unmatched: 6. Germline CDR1 and CDR2: DFQATT and SNEGSKA (reference sequence).

Only a few counts were recorded for this clonotype. V gene TRBV12-3 or TRBV12-4 combines with J gene TRBJ2-1; D perhaps matches TRBD2 (6 bases). Trimming cost V 0 bases and J 9 bases, with 6 bases left between them. The CDR3 totals 12 residues. CDR3: CASSLAGGEQFF. In DNA form, the CDR3 reads TGTGCCAGCAGTTTAGCGGGAGGTGAGCAGTTCTTC.

This clonotype has ten or more counts. This chain connects TRBV20-1 to TRBJ1-2, with 8 bases lining up with TRBD1. Germline loops: CDR1 DFQATT, CDR2 SNEGSKA (reference sequence). CDR3 length equals 14 residues. V was pared by 5 bases and J by 5 bases, with 10 bases of the junction left unmatched. The CDR3: CSADSTGAGYGYTF. The CDR3 coding sequence is TGCAGTGCTGACTCGACAGGGGCTGGGTATGGCTACACCTTC.

This clonotype was counted many times. The chain is built from TRBV6-5 and TRBJ2-7; 7 bases are a match to TRBD1. Germline V gene sequence: CDR1 MNHEY, CDR2 SVGAGI. The CDR3 has 14 amino acids. Unmatched junction bases numbered 5, after V lost 2 bases and J lost 4 bases. CDR3 nucleotide sequence: TGTGCCAGCAGTTACCGACAGGGAACATACGAGCAGTACTTC. Its translation is CASSYRQGTYEQYF.

The chain couples TRBV28 to TRBJ2-2, with 10 bases identical to TRBD2. Germline loops: CDR1 MDHEN, CDR2 SYDVKM. V lost 2 bases and J lost 8; bases outside the gene matches: 5. The CDR3 runs 15 residues. CDR3 DNA: TGTGCCAGCAGTTTAAATAGCGGGAGGACTGGGGAGCTGTTTTTT. Encoded protein: CASSLNSGRTGELFF.

There are a few counts of this clonotype. The V and J genes are TRBV5-1 and TRBJ1-1; D unclear. V gave up 1 base and J gave up 5 bases, with 6 bases separating them. CDR3 length: 12 residues. Germline loops: CDR1 SGHRS, CDR2 YFSETQ. The CDR3 reads CASSLIDTEAFF. Here the CDR3 DNA reads TGCGCCAGCAGCTTGATTGATACTGAAGCTTTCTTT. Complete variable domain (other parts from reference TRBV5-1 and TRBJ1-1): KAGVTQTPRYLIKTRGQQVTLSCSPISGHRSVSWYQQTPGQGLQFLFEYFSETQRNKGNFPGRFSGRQFSNSRSEMNVSTLELGDSALYLCASSLIDTEAFFGQGTRLTVV.

This clonotype came up many times. This CDR3 reads CASSLDFGLAGGSYEQYF. DNA of the CDR3: TGTGCCAGCAGTTTAGACTTTGGACTAGCGGGAGGTTCCTACGAGCAGTACTTC. V usage is TRBV28 and J usage is TRBJ2-7; TRBD2 matches at 14 bases. Germline-derived CDR1 and CDR2 are MDHEN and SYDVKM. The CDR3 is 18 residues long. Germline trimming cut 2 bases from V and 1 base from J; bases unmatched to any gene: 7. Full variable domain (missing parts from reference TRBV28 and TRBJ2-7): DVKVTQSSRYLVKRTGEKVFLECVQDMDHENMFWYRQDPGLGLRLIYFSYDVKMKEKGDIPEGYSVSREKKERFSLILESASTNQTSMYLCASSLDFGLAGGSYEQYFGPGTRLTVT.

This clonotype was observed at least ten times. The gene calls are TRBV6-1 and TRBJ1-4; no clear D. The CDR3 has 15 residues. V lost 5 bases and J 5 bases, leaving 15 bases between the germline ends. Germline values: CDR1 MNHNS, CDR2 SASEGT. CDR3 region: CASSQDGGFNEKLFF. The CDR3 DNA follows: TGTGCCAGCAGTCAGGACGGCGGATTCAATGAAAAACTGTTTTTT.

V and J are TRBV5-1 and TRBJ2-5; TRBD2 agrees at 10 bases. The CDR3 loop spans 15 amino acids. V lost 3 bases to trimming and J lost 1 base; unmatched junction nucleotides: 3. Germline loops: CDR1 SGHRS, CDR2 YFSETQ. CDR3 nucleotide sequence: TGCGCCAGCAGCTCCATAGCGGGAGGCCAAGAGACCCAGTACTTC. Protein: CASSSIAGGQETQYF.

This clonotype was seen at least ten times. This rearrangement joins TRBV9 to TRBJ1-3; D not resolved. The ends were cut back, 5 bases at V and 3 bases at J, with 0 bases in the middle. The CDR3 covers 10 residues. Germline assignment: CDR1 SGDLS and CDR2 YYNGEE. The CDR3 loop reads CASSGNTIYF. The CDR3 DNA reads as TGTGCCAGCAGTGGAAACACCATATATTTT.

This clonotype has a count of ten or more. The CDR3 DNA follows: TGTGCCAGCAGTCCCGGGACTAGCGAGTTTGGAAGGGAGACCCAGTACTTC. Protein: CASSPGTSEFGRETQYF. This sequence joins TRBV7-2 and TRBJ2-5; 10 positions match TRBD2. Germline values: CDR1 SGHTA, CDR2 FQGNSA. CDR3 length: 17 residues. V lost 6 bases, J lost 5 bases, and 15 bases stayed unmatched.

This clonotype was seen at least ten times. The chain uses TRBV28 and TRBJ2-1, with TRBD2 identical over 12 bases. The junction had 1 base not matched to a gene; V was cut back by 5 bases and J by 2 bases. The length of the CDR3 is 15 residues. From germline, CDR1 is MDHEN and CDR2 SYDVKM. The CDR3 DNA reads as TGTGCCAGCAGTAGGACTAGCGGGGCCTACAATGAGCAGTTCTTC. It specifies CASSRTSGAYNEQFF.

About this clonotype: A read error may explain this, as a much larger clone is one base away. The chain combines TRBV19 with TRBJ2-5; D unclear. Trimming stripped 6 bases from V and 5 bases from J, with 16 bases between. Germline-derived CDR1 and CDR2 are LNHDA and SQIVND (reference sequence). The CDR3 loop spans 14 amino acids. In DNA, the CDR3 is TGTGCCAGTAGCCCGGATATGGGAAGGGAGACCCAGTACTTC. This translates into CASSPDMGRETQYF.

The V call is TRBV5-1, the J call TRBJ1-2; a weak D match, TRBD1 (5 bases). This CDR3 comprises 13 residues. Germline values: CDR1 SGHRS, CDR2 YFSETQ. Trimming took off 7 bases at V and 2 bases at J, with 12 bases between the two ends. The CDR3, as DNA: TGCGCCAGCGATACAGGACCCAACTATGGCTACACCTTC. Protein: CASDTGPNYGYTF. The variable domain in full, with the rest retrieved from reference TRBV5-1 and TRBJ1-2, is KAGVTQTPRYLIKTRGQQVTLSCSPISGHRSVSWYQQTPGQGLQFLFEYFSETQRNKGNFPGRFSGRQFSNSRSEMNVSTLELGDSALYLCASDTGPNYGYTFGSGTRLTVV.

This clonotype was detected ten times or more. The CDR3 nucleotides are TGTGCCAGCAGTGAGCACAGACAAGAGACCCAGTACTTC. Translation gives CASSEHRQETQYF. V is TRBV2 and J is TRBJ2-5; D not certain. The germline V gene has CDR1 SNHLY and CDR2 FYNNEI. The V and J ends lost 3 bases and 2 bases respectively, with 7 bases between them. The CDR3 loop spans 13 amino acids.

The sample holds many counts of this clonotype. The chain recombines TRBV28 with TRBJ2-7; D may match TRBD1 or TRBD2 (5 bases each). This CDR3 comprises 14 residues. Trimming took off 6 bases at V and 0 bases at J, with 12 bases between the two ends. Germline V gene data show CDR1 as MDHEN and CDR2 as SYDVKM. CDR3 protein: CASRPRDRSYEQYF. DNA for the CDR3: TGTGCCAGCAGACCTCGGGACCGCTCCTACGAGCAGTACTTC.

The chain combines TRBV20-1 with TRBJ1-1; 9 bases map to TRBD1. V lost 6 bases and J lost 7; bases outside the gene matches: 15. The germline V gene encodes CDR1 DFQATT and CDR2 SNEGSKA (reference sequence). The CDR3 runs 15 residues. The CDR3 loop reads CSARPYRGPDVEAFF. As DNA, the CDR3 is TGCAGTGCACGACCTTACAGGGGGCCTGATGTTGAAGCTTTCTTT.

This rearrangement joins TRBV11-2 to TRBJ1-3; D is possibly TRBD1 (6 bases). Germline V gene lookup returns CDR1 SGHAT and CDR2 FQNNGV. This CDR3 comprises 15 residues. V was shortened by 4 bases and J by 0 bases, with 10 bases between the two germline ends. CDR3 nucleotides: TGTGCCAGCAGCTCCTACAGGGACTCTGGAAACACCATATATTTT. It translates to CASSSYRDSGNTIYF. Using reference TRBV11-2 and TRBJ1-3 for the parts outside the CDR3, the full variable domain is EAGVAQSPRYKIIEKRQSVAFWCNPISGHATLYWYQQILGQGPKLLIQFQNNGVVDDSQLPKDRFSAERLKGVDSTLKIQPAKLEDSAVYLCASSSYRDSGNTIYFGEGSWLTVV.

This clonotype came up many times. The V and J genes are TRBV12-3 or TRBV12-4 and TRBJ1-4; a possible D gene is TRBD1 (5 bases). The CDR3 is 15 amino acids. Trimming took 4 bases from V and 7 from J, leaving 16 bases between them. The CDR3 is CASSSTQGGGEKLFF. The DNA of the CDR3 is TGTGCCAGCAGTTCTACTCAGGGTGGGGGTGAAAAACTGTTTTTT.

This clonotype was observed many times. V gene TRBV5-1 combines with J gene TRBJ2-2; the match to TRBD2 covers 12 bases. V lost 0 bases and J lost 7; bases outside the gene matches: 4. The germline V gene encodes CDR1 SGHRS and CDR2 YFSETQ. The CDR3 contains 16 residues. The CDR3 nucleotides are TGCGCCAGCAGCTTGGGGACTAGCGGGAAGGTCGGGGAGCTGTTTTTT. Its protein is CASSLGTSGKVGELFF.

This rearrangement joins TRBV2 to TRBJ2-3, with D possibly being TRBD1 (6 bases). This CDR3 comprises 14 residues. The ends were cut back, 6 bases at V and 6 bases at J, with 16 bases in the middle. Per germline, CDR1 SNHLY and CDR2 FYNNEI. This CDR3 is CASSLWSRGDTQYF. Here the CDR3 DNA reads TGTGCCAGCAGCTTATGGTCCAGGGGCGATACGCAGTATTTT.

The chain uses TRBV5-8 and TRBJ2-7; maybe TRBD1 (5 bases). Germline CDR1 is SGHTS and CDR2 is YDEGEE. The CDR3 extends over 14 amino acids. Trimming took off 0 bases at V and 4 bases at J, with 11 bases between the two ends. This chain's CDR3 is CASSLEGEGYEQYF. DNA of the CDR3: TGTGCCAGCAGCTTGGAAGGGGAAGGGTACGAGCAGTACTTC.

In this sample, this clonotype turned up a few times. This sequence joins TRBV4-1 and TRBJ2-7; 11 nucleotides match TRBD2. Germline loops: CDR1 MGHRA, CDR2 YSYEKL. Trimming cost V 2 bases and J 6 bases; bases outside gene matches: 6. The CDR3 loop spans 15 amino acids. This chain's CDR3 is CASSQTSGGLLEQYF. CDR3 nucleotide sequence: TGCGCCAGCAGCCAAACTAGCGGGGGCCTCCTCGAGCAGTACTTC.

The chain links TRBV6-1 to TRBJ2-7, with D possibly TRBD1 on 5 matching bases. Germline loops: CDR1 MNHNS, CDR2 SASEGT. V was shortened by 7 bases and J by 3 bases, with 7 bases between the two germline ends. CDR3 size: 11 residues. CDR3 bases: TGTGCCAGCAAAGGGGTCTACGAGCAGTACTTC. This codes for CASKGVYEQYF.

This clonotype appeared many times. This chain joins TRBV28 and TRBJ1-2; D uncertain. Germline lookup yields CDR1 MDHEN and CDR2 SYDVKM. CDR3 size: 15 residues. Trimming stripped 5 bases from V and 0 bases from J, with 13 bases between. The CDR3 loop is CASSTTMISNYGYTF. The CDR3 DNA sequence: TGTGCCAGCAGTACTACAATGATATCTAACTATGGCTACACCTTC.

This clonotype was seen many times. This rearrangement joins TRBV11-2 to TRBJ1-1; 7 positions agree with TRBD1. Trimming removed 1 base from V and 10 bases from J; junction bases left unmatched: 12. The CDR3 totals 15 residues. Germline V gene data show CDR1 as SGHAT and CDR2 as FQNNGV. This CDR3 is CASSLGGQTTMGAFF. CDR3 coding DNA: TGTGCCAGCAGCTTAGGGGGACAGACTACGATGGGAGCTTTCTTT.

This clonotype was picked up many times. The gene calls are TRBV20-1 and TRBJ2-5; possibly TRBD2 for D (6 bases). This CDR3 has 14 amino acids. V was cut by 0 bases and J by 5 bases, with 13 bases left in between. Germline V lookup: CDR1 DFQATT, CDR2 SNEGSKA (reference sequence). The CDR3 spells CSAREGARGETQYF. The CDR3 DNA sequence: TGCAGTGCTAGAGAGGGCGCCCGGGGGGAGACCCAGTACTTC.

At least ten counts were recorded for this clonotype. The V gene is TRBV11-2, the J gene TRBJ2-1; 12 bases line up with TRBD2. Germline V CDR1 and CDR2: SGHAT, FQNNGV. With 0 bases clipped from V and 5 bases from J, the junction kept 2 bases outside the gene matches. The CDR3 extends over 16 amino acids. This CDR3 is CASSLELAGGHNEQFF. The CDR3 DNA sequence: TGTGCCAGCAGCTTAGAACTAGCGGGGGGCCACAATGAGCAGTTCTTC.